This T cell receptor (beta chain) was sequenced for a study of OX40 agonist ivuxolimab in advanced cancers. Whole-study context: The mean age was roughly 60 years, ranging from about 20 to 79, with about four fifths of participants male. Having had anti-PD-1, anti-PD-L1 or anti-CTLA-4 therapy before was allowed, and about 40% had some.

About this clone: What it binds is not known. Other DNA sequences from this sample encode an identical CDR3 as well.

J gave up 5 bases and V 4 bases, and 3 bases lay outside the gene matches. The CDR3 is 15 residues long. Germline CDR1 and CDR2: MNHNS and SASEGT. Only in-frame clones appear in the TCRdb table, and some are missing; sequencing was by immunoSEQ multiplex PCR. Among about 64,000 clones, roughly 80% were seen once, and the ten largest hold around 5%. Study conclusions and caveats: There were, on average, more expanded clones in CD8+ T cells than in CD4+. The study did not work out the antigen specificity of the expanded peripheral T cells.

This clonotype was sampled from an adult with an advanced solid tumor such as melanoma, head and neck, liver or kidney cancer. The V and J genes are TRBV6-1 and TRBJ2-5; 14 bases are shared with TRBD2. The sequenced sample was CD4+ or CD8+ T cells sorted from blood, obtained in a trial of the OX40 agonist ivuxolimab. CDR3 protein: CASSGLAGGPETQYF. DNA for the CDR3: TGTGCCAGCAGTGGACTAGCGGGAGGGCCGGAGACCCAGTACTTC.